The clone carrying this TCR beta chain has a count of ten or more. TCRdb called clones again from the PCR reads with MiXCR. The repertoire holds 19,000 or so clones, with 25% to 30% as singletons. There were no patients who had received any treatment before thyroid surgery. The V gene lost 1 base and the J gene lost 8 bases, with 17 bases spanning the gap. Germline V lookup: CDR1 SGHDN, CDR2 FVKESK. CDR3 length equals 15 residues. The sample originates from a study of metastatic and nonmetastatic thyroid tumors. The specimen sequenced was tumor tissue. This chain joins TRBV14 and TRBJ1-2, with TRBD1 as a possible D gene (5 bases). This clonotype originated in a female donor with papillary thyroid cancer or a benign thyroid nodule (not recorded which). Some clones in this sample may be carry-over from other donors' samples. The CDR3 DNA follows: TGTGCCAGCAGCCAAGGGCCTCGCAAGTGGGACGGCTACACCTTC. Residues: CASSQGPRKWDGYTF. The entire variable domain, with the rest obtained from reference TRBV14 and TRBJ1-2, is as follows: EAGVTQFPSHSVIEKGQTVTLRCDPISGHDNLYWYRRVMGKEIKFLLHFVKESKQDESGMPNNRFLAERTGGTYSTLKVQPAELEDSGVYFCASSQGPRKWDGYTFGSGTRLTVV.